These 32 T cell receptor beta chains were sequenced from one sample in a study of blood T cell repertoires in COVID-19. The method was immunoSEQ multiplex PCR; TCRdb's version includes in-frame clones alone and lacks a portion of them. The profile covers 200,000 to 300,000 clones, with approximately 88% appearing a single time and about 2.9% taken by the ten largest. The specimen was PBMCs or T cells enriched from blood (not recorded which). The receptor source for this set is a woman between 40 and 50 years old who had been exposed to COVID-19.

CDR3 nucleotide sequence: TGTGCCAGCAGCTACGGGACTAGCGTCAATGAGCAGTTCTTC. This encodes CASSYGTSVNEQFF. The V and J genes are TRBV6-5 and TRBJ2-1; 10 nucleotides match TRBD2. The CDR3 sequence is 14 residues long. J gave up 6 bases and V 6 bases, and 5 bases lay outside the gene matches. Germline V lookup: CDR1 MNHEY, CDR2 SVGAGI.

The V call is TRBV7-6, the J call TRBJ1-2; possibly TRBD1 for D (5 bases). Germline V gene lookup returns CDR1 SGHVS and CDR2 FNYEAQ. V lost 5 bases and J 4 bases, leaving 17 bases between the germline ends. This CDR3 has 15 residues. In DNA, the CDR3 is TGTGCCAGCAGCCCAACCAGACAGCTGATCTATGGCTACACCTTC. Its protein is CASSPTRQLIYGYTF.

The J gene is TRBJ2-3, the V gene TRBV6-5, with 10 bases aligning to TRBD1. The CDR3 covers 14 residues. V trimming: 5 bases; J trimming: 4 bases; junction bases outside the gene matches: 3. CDR1 MNHEY and CDR2 SVGAGI come from the germline V gene. The DNA of the CDR3 is TGTGCCAGCAGTAGGGACAGGGGTGCAGATACGCAGTATTTT. It yields the protein CASSRDRGADTQYF.

The chain couples TRBV11-1 to TRBJ2-1; the match to TRBD2 covers 7 bases. J gave up 4 bases and V 5 bases, and 5 bases lay outside the gene matches. The germline V gene has CDR1 SGHAT and CDR2 FQDESV (reference sequence). The CDR3 is made up of 14 amino acids. The DNA for the CDR3 is TGTGCCAGCAGCCCGGGGAGGGAATACAATGAGCAGTTCTTC. Protein: CASSPGREYNEQFF. The whole variable domain, remainder taken from reference TRBV11-1 and TRBJ2-1, is EAEVAQSPRYKITEKSQAVAFWCDPISGHATLYWYRQILGQGPELLVQFQDESVVDDSQLPKDRFSAERLKGVDSTLKIQPAELGDSAMYLCASSPGREYNEQFFGPGTRLTVL.

This sequence joins TRBV19 and TRBJ1-2, with TRBD1 matching 7 bases. Germline-derived CDR1 and CDR2 are LNHDA and SQIVND (reference sequence). This CDR3 is 14 amino acids long. Trimming removed 7 bases from V and 4 bases from J; junction bases left unmatched: 9. The DNA for the CDR3 is TGTGCCAGTACTAGACAGGGTATTGGCTATGGCTACACCTTC. Protein: CASTRQGIGYGYTF.

This chain uses TRBV7-9 with TRBJ2-6, with 8 bases lining up with TRBD1. The J segment lost 4 bases and the V segment lost 0 bases, leaving 11 bases of the junction unmatched. CDR1 is SEHNR, CDR2 FQNEAQ, per germline (reference sequence). CDR3 size: 19 residues. The CDR3 reads CASSLARGQGISGANVLTF. CDR3 nucleotides: TGTGCCAGCAGCTTAGCAAGAGGACAGGGTATTTCCGGGGCCAACGTCCTGACTTTC.

V usage is TRBV30 and J usage is TRBJ1-1, with D uncertain. CDR1 and CDR2 from the germline V gene are GTSNPN and SVGIG (reference sequence). This CDR3 comprises 12 residues. V lost 5 bases and J lost 1, with 8 bases in between. CDR3 nucleotide sequence: TGTGCCTGGGTGGCCAAGAACACTGAAGCTTTCTTT. Translating it yields CAWVAKNTEAFF.

The CDR3 sequence is CAWSVRSGRLDTQYF. CDR3 DNA: TGTGCCTGGAGTGTAAGGAGCGGGAGATTAGATACGCAGTATTTT. The chain joins TRBV30 to TRBJ2-3; 8 nucleotides line up with TRBD2. The J segment lost 5 bases and the V segment lost 0 bases, leaving 7 bases of the junction unmatched. The V gene's germline CDR1 is GTSNPN and CDR2 SVGIG (reference sequence). The CDR3 runs to 15 residues.

The chain links TRBV6-1 to TRBJ1-5; tentative D call: TRBD1 (6 bases). The CDR3 sequence is 15 residues long. Looked up from germline, CDR1 is MNHNS and CDR2 is SASEGT. V lost 2 bases, J lost 3 bases, and 11 bases lay in between. CDR3 in amino acids: CASSELGGANQPQHF. Written as DNA, the CDR3 is TGTGCCAGCAGTGAACTGGGGGGGGCCAATCAGCCCCAGCATTTT.

This chain uses TRBV5-1 with TRBJ1-3; no reliable D call. In germline, CDR1 is SGHRS, CDR2 YFSETQ. CDR3 length: 15 amino acids. V gave up 3 bases and J gave up 0 bases, with 10 bases separating them. This CDR3 is CASSWSGISGNTIYF. CDR3 DNA: TGCGCCAGCAGCTGGTCCGGGATCTCTGGAAACACCATATATTTT. Full variable domain (rest looked up from reference TRBV5-1 and TRBJ1-3): KAGVTQTPRYLIKTRGQQVTLSCSPISGHRSVSWYQQTPGQGLQFLFEYFSETQRNKGNFPGRFSGRQFSNSRSEMNVSTLELGDSALYLCASSWSGISGNTIYFGEGSWLTVV.

The chain carries TRBV4-1 and TRBJ2-1; 14 positions match TRBD2. V was clipped by 4 bases and J by 7 bases; unmatched bases: 9. The germline V gene has CDR1 MGHRA and CDR2 YSYEKL. There are 17 residues in the CDR3. The CDR3, as DNA: TGCGCCAGCAGCCTACCCACCGGGACTAGCGGGAGTAATGAGCAGTTCTTC. Translating gives CASSLPTGTSGSNEQFF.

This chain links TRBV4-1 with TRBJ1-2, with a weak D call TRBD1 (6 bases). Between the trimmed V and J ends, which lost 0 bases and 3 bases, there was a span of 14 bases. Germline loops: CDR1 MGHRA, CDR2 YSYEKL. This CDR3 region has 16 residues. CDR3 DNA: TGCGCCAGCAGCCAAGATATAACAGGGCGGCACTATGGCTACACCTTC. Its translation: CASSQDITGRHYGYTF.

The CDR3 spells CASSLGGNSGNTIYF. CDR3 DNA sequence: TGTGCCAGCAGCTTAGGAGGGAACTCTGGAAACACCATATATTTT. This chain uses TRBV11-2 with TRBJ1-3; D remains ambiguous. Germline CDR1 is SGHAT and CDR2 is FQNNGV. V lost 1 base and J lost 0, with 7 bases in between. The CDR3 is made up of 15 amino acids.

This clone was found once. Here the CDR3 reads CAWSAGEVTEAFF. As DNA, the CDR3 is TGTGCCTGGAGCGCGGGGGAGGTCACTGAAGCTTTCTTT. The V gene is TRBV30, the J gene TRBJ1-1, with D possibly TRBD1 on 5 matching bases. V was pared by 3 bases and J by 4 bases, with 12 bases between. CDR1 and CDR2 from the germline V gene are GTSNPN and SVGIG (reference sequence). The CDR3 runs 13 residues.

Points on this clone: Other nucleotide sequences from this sample produce the same CDR3. This chain joins TRBV7-2 and TRBJ1-5; perhaps TRBD1 as D (6 bases). Germline V CDR1 and CDR2: SGHTA, FQGNSA. V was cut by 1 base and J by 1 base, with 8 bases left in between. The length of the CDR3 is 15 residues. The CDR3 protein is CASSLGQGSNQPQHF. The CDR3 DNA reads TGTGCCAGCAGCTTAGGTCAGGGGAGCAATCAGCCCCAGCATTTT. The entire variable domain, with the rest obtained from reference TRBV7-2 and TRBJ1-5, is as follows: GAGVSQSPSNKVTEKGKDVELRCDPISGHTALYWYRQSLGQGLEFLIYFQGNSAPDKSGLPSDRFSAERTGGSVSTLTIQRTQQEDSAVYLCASSLGQGSNQPQHFGDGTRLSIL.

This rearrangement joins TRBV19 to TRBJ2-3, with TRBD2 identical over 7 bases. CDR1 is LNHDA, CDR2 SQIVND, per germline (reference sequence). This CDR3 spans 16 amino acids. Trimming cost V 2 bases and J 2 bases; bases outside gene matches: 7. CDR3 amino acids: CASSISGGSPTDTQYF. The DNA for the CDR3 is TGTGCCAGTAGTATAAGTGGCGGGAGCCCCACAGATACGCAGTATTTT.

The chain links TRBV5-6 to TRBJ1-2; 7 nucleotides agree with TRBD1. The V segment lost 0 bases and the J segment 8 bases; nucleotides outside the gene matches: 7. Germline V gene data show CDR1 as SGHDT and CDR2 as YYEEEE. CDR3 size: 14 residues. The CDR3 nucleotides read TGTGCCAGCAGCTTGGATGGCAGGGGGATAGGCTACACCTTC. Residues: CASSLDGRGIGYTF.

The V and J genes are TRBV5-8 and TRBJ2-1; 13 bases are a match to TRBD2. The J segment lost 8 bases and the V segment lost 4 bases, leaving 6 bases of the junction unmatched. Germline CDR1 is SGHTS and CDR2 is YDEGEE. The CDR3 length is 15 residues. The CDR3 DNA sequence: TGTGCCAGCAGCGACGGGACTAGCGGGATCGATGAGCAGTTCTTC. It translates to CASSDGTSGIDEQFF.

CDR3 nucleotide sequence: TGTGCCAGCAGCCTCGGGACAGCAGATCAGCCCCAGCATTTT. Amino acids: CASSLGTADQPQHF. The chain has TRBV6-5 and TRBJ1-5; 7 bases line up with TRBD1. Trimming took 6 bases from V and 5 from J; bases not matched to a gene: 7. The CDR3 loop spans 14 amino acids. CDR1 is MNHEY, CDR2 SVGAGI, per germline.

This clone occurred once. The CDR3 nucleotides are TGTGCCAGCAGACCGGCAGGGTATTACCAAGAGACCCAGTACTTC. It is translated as CASRPAGYYQETQYF. The chain combines TRBV28 with TRBJ2-5, with D maybe TRBD1 (5 bases). Germline-derived CDR1 and CDR2 are MDHEN and SYDVKM. The CDR3 is 15 residues long. V was cut by 6 bases and J by 0 bases, with 14 bases left in between. The full variable domain, completed using reference TRBV28 and TRBJ2-5, is DVKVTQSSRYLVKRTGEKVFLECVQDMDHENMFWYRQDPGLGLRLIYFSYDVKMKEKGDIPEGYSVSREKKERFSLILESASTNQTSMYLCASRPAGYYQETQYFGPGTRLLVL.

V is TRBV28 and J is TRBJ1-6, with D perhaps TRBD1 (5 bases). This CDR3 spans 15 amino acids. Germline CDR1 and CDR2: MDHEN and SYDVKM. Trimming stripped 1 base from V and 7 bases from J, with 11 bases between. The CDR3 is CASSLSDRSNSPLHF. DNA of the CDR3: TGTGCCAGCAGTTTATCCGACAGAAGCAATTCACCCCTCCACTTT.

The DNA of the CDR3 is TGTGCCAGCAGAGTTCCGGGACAGAAGAACAATGAGCAGTTCTTC. Translating it yields CASRVPGQKNNEQFF. The chain is built from TRBV6-5 and TRBJ2-1; 7 positions match TRBD1. The germline gives CDR1 MNHEY, CDR2 SVGAGI. The CDR3 totals 15 residues. V shed 6 bases, J shed 5 bases, and the junction held 10 bases outside the gene matches.

The chain links TRBV5-1 to TRBJ2-7; tentatively, D is TRBD2 (7 bases). Trimming removed 0 bases at V and 5 bases at J, with 21 bases between. The CDR3 runs to 17 residues. The germline V gene encodes CDR1 SGHRS and CDR2 YFSETQ. The CDR3 DNA sequence: TGCGCCAGCAGCTTGGCCGGGGGGCGGGTTGGGAACAACGAGCAGTACTTC. Protein product: CASSLAGGRVGNNEQYF.

Worth noting for this clone: The sample holds other DNA sequences that translate to the same CDR3. The rearrangement joins TRBV7-9 to TRBJ2-2, with unresolved D. Trimming removed 3 bases from V and 4 bases from J, with 6 bases in between. Germline CDR1 is SEHNR and CDR2 is FQNEAQ (reference sequence). The CDR3 length is 13 residues. Here the CDR3 DNA reads TGTGCCAGCAGCTTGTCAGGCACCGGGGAGCTGTTTTTT. Its translation: CASSLSGTGELFF.

The chain has TRBV5-1 and TRBJ1-5, with TRBD1 matching over 7 bases. Trimming took 1 base from V and 2 from J; bases not matched to a gene: 3. Germline loops: CDR1 SGHRS, CDR2 YFSETQ. The CDR3 extends over 15 amino acids. CDR3 residues: CASSLTGAGNQPQHF. The CDR3 DNA reads TGCGCCAGCAGCTTGACAGGGGCGGGCAATCAGCCCCAGCATTTT. Full variable domain (remainder filled in from reference TRBV5-1 and TRBJ1-5): KAGVTQTPRYLIKTRGQQVTLSCSPISGHRSVSWYQQTPGQGLQFLFEYFSETQRNKGNFPGRFSGRQFSNSRSEMNVSTLELGDSALYLCASSLTGAGNQPQHFGDGTRLSIL.

This clone was recorded a few times. The genes are TRBV30 and TRBJ1-2; no clear D. From germline, CDR1 is GTSNPN and CDR2 SVGIG (reference sequence). The CDR3 loop spans 13 amino acids. Trimming left V 4 bases short and J 2 bases short, with 11 bases between. CDR3 sequence (DNA): TGTGCCTGGAACATTGGCGGGAACTATGGCTACACCTTC. Encoded protein: CAWNIGGNYGYTF.

The gene calls are TRBV7-2 and TRBJ2-5; weak D call: TRBD2 (7 bases). In germline, CDR1 is SGHTA, CDR2 FQGNSA. The CDR3 sequence is 13 residues long. V gave up 9 bases and J gave up 1 base, with 12 bases separating them. The CDR3 DNA reads TGTGCCAGTGGGGGGGGGCCCCAAGAGACCCAGTACTTC. Protein: CASGGGPQETQYF.

In its sample, this clone was seen once. The chain combines TRBV6-5 with TRBJ2-3; 10 positions agree with TRBD1. V shed 7 bases and J 1 base; nucleotides not matched to a gene: 5. Germline V gene data show CDR1 as MNHEY and CDR2 as SVGAGI. CDR3 length: 15 residues. CDR3 in DNA: TGTGCCAGCACCTTGACAGGGGGCGGCACAGATACGCAGTATTTT. Translation: CASTLTGGGTDTQYF.

The rearrangement joins TRBV11-2 to TRBJ2-1; D is possibly TRBD2 (6 bases). The CDR3 totals 13 residues. V lost 4 bases and J 5 bases, leaving 9 bases between the germline ends. Germline CDR1 and CDR2: SGHAT and FQNNGV. CDR3 sequence (DNA): TGTGCCAGCAGCTCGGGAGAGAACAATGAGCAGTTCTTC. This translates into CASSSGENNEQFF.

The gene calls are TRBV27 and TRBJ2-2, with D perhaps TRBD2 (5 bases). From germline, CDR1 is MNHEY and CDR2 SMNVEV (reference sequence). Between the trimmed V and J ends, which lost 11 bases and 5 bases, there was a span of 18 bases. CDR3 size: 14 residues. The CDR3 here is CAARSGGWTGELFF. The CDR3 DNA reads TGTGCCGCTCGAAGCGGAGGATGGACCGGGGAGCTGTTTTTT.

The chain recombines TRBV5-1 with TRBJ2-2, with D tentatively TRBD2 (6 bases). CDR3 length: 12 amino acids. V was trimmed by 5 bases and J by 6 bases, leaving 8 bases between them. CDR1 is SGHRS, CDR2 YFSETQ, per germline. The CDR3 is CASRWGAGELFF. For the CDR3, the DNA is TGCGCCAGCAGGTGGGGGGCCGGGGAGCTGTTTTTT.

This clone was seen a handful of times. The chain uses TRBV28 and TRBJ1-5; D is undetermined. The CDR3 is made up of 14 amino acids. Germline CDR1 MDHEN, CDR2 SYDVKM. V was pared by 1 base and J by 4 bases, with 8 bases between. Written as DNA, the CDR3 is TGTGCCAGCAGTTTATCTATAAGAAATCAGCCCCAGCATTTT. Amino acids: CASSLSIRNQPQHF.